One T cell receptor beta chain is described in this entry. The sample belongs to a study of cytomegalovirus exposure and HLA in healthy donors. Study-level information: There were around 100 million unique TCR beta sequences, drawn from 200 million or so T cells, in an earlier analysis.

The PCR employed 60 Vbeta primers together with 13 Jbeta primers. The table came from immunoSEQ multiplex PCR; TCRdb's copy has only in-frame clones and leaves some out. In the table there are some 120,000 clones, roughly four fifths of which are singletons. CDR3 length equals 18 residues. CDR1 and CDR2 (germline): MDHEN, SYDVKM. The rearrangement uses TRBV28 and TRBJ2-5, with 11 bases aligning to TRBD2. The assigned J gene may be wrong: the sequence end matches TRBJ2-7 better. The specimen was PBMCs. The TCR originated in a male donor in good health and CMV-seropositive. The CDR3 nucleotides are TGTGCCAGCAGATATGACAGGGTGGGGACTAGCGGAATATACGAGCAGTACTTC. Its protein is CASRYDRVGTSGIYEQYF.